The 26 T cell receptor beta chains presented below share a single source sample, sequenced in a study of blood T cell repertoires in COVID-19. Using immunoSEQ multiplex PCR, the repertoire was profiled, and TCRdb retains in-frame clones only, with some absent. The sample holds 150,000 to 200,000 clones, 70% to 85% seen once. Sample: peripheral blood. Source of these receptors: a woman aged 40 to 50 with COVID-19, enrolled during active disease.

This clone was detected ten times or more. The V gene is TRBV2, the J gene TRBJ2-2, with D unresolved. Germline values: CDR1 SNHLY, CDR2 FYNNEI. The V gene lost 5 bases and the J gene lost 3 bases, with 4 bases spanning the gap. The CDR3 loop spans 12 amino acids. CDR3 sequence (DNA): TGTGCCAGCAGTCCTCACACCGGGGAGCTGTTTTTT. Its protein product is CASSPHTGELFF. Full variable domain (missing parts from reference TRBV2 and TRBJ2-2): EPEVTQTPSHQVTQMGQEVILRCVPISNHLYFYWYRQILGQKVEFLVSFYNNEISEKSEIFDDQFSVERPDGSNFTLKIRSTKLEDSAMYFCASSPHTGELFFGEGSRLTVL.

The V gene is TRBV15, the J gene TRBJ2-1; 11 bases line up with TRBD2. This CDR3 contains 18 residues. Germline-derived CDR1 and CDR2 are LNHNV and YYDKDF (reference sequence). The V and J ends lost 2 bases and 0 bases, in that order; junction bases with no gene match: 6. The CDR3 reads CATSRTSGGSRSYNEQFF. The CDR3 DNA reads TGTGCCACCAGCAGAACTAGCGGGGGATCTCGCTCCTACAATGAGCAGTTCTTC. The entire variable domain, with the rest obtained from reference TRBV15 and TRBJ2-1, is as follows: DAMVIQNPRYQVTQFGKPVTLSCSQTLNHNVMYWYQQKSSQAPKLLFHYYDKDFNNEADTPDNFQSRRPNTSFCFLDIRSPGLGDTAMYLCATSRTSGGSRSYNEQFFGPGTRLTVL.

The gene calls are TRBV6-1 and TRBJ2-1; D gene uncertain. Trimming shortened V by 2 bases and J by 0 bases, and 11 bases separated the two germline ends. This CDR3 spans 16 amino acids. Germline CDR1 reads MNHNS; CDR2 reads SASEGT. The CDR3 coding sequence is TGTGCCAGCAGTGAACTCTCGTCTAGCTCCTACAATGAGCAGTTCTTC. Amino acids: CASSELSSSSYNEQFF.

This chain uses TRBV28 with TRBJ2-5; TRBD2 might be the D (5 bases). Germline assignment: CDR1 MDHEN and CDR2 SYDVKM. CDR3 size: 16 residues. Trimming removed 4 bases at V and 2 bases at J, with 17 bases between. Here the CDR3 DNA reads TGTGCCAGCAGTTCATCCGGGAAAGGTACTCAAGAGACCCAGTACTTC. Protein: CASSSSGKGTQETQYF.

The chain carries TRBV7-8 and TRBJ2-1; maybe TRBD2 (6 bases). This CDR3 spans 13 amino acids. Trimming pared 5 bases from V and 12 bases from J, leaving 17 bases between. The germline CDR1 and CDR2 sequences are SGHVS and FQNEAQ. The CDR3 is CASSLGRESAQFF. The CDR3 DNA sequence: TGTGCCAGCAGCCTCGGACGGGAGTCTGCGCAGTTCTTC.

Concerning this clone: Relative to the germline gene, one junction end is altered; a read error may explain this. The rearrangement links TRBV19 to TRBJ2-2, with 8 positions matching TRBD2. Germline CDR1 is LNHDA and CDR2 is SQIVND (reference sequence). CDR3 length: 17 amino acids. In DNA form, the CDR3 reads TGTACCAGTAGTGCAAGAGGCGGGGGGTCGAGGACCGGGGAGCTGTTTTTT. Its translation is CTSSARGGGSRTGELFF.

The chain combines TRBV12-3 or TRBV12-4 with TRBJ2-7, with TRBD2 matching over 7 bases. This CDR3 has 13 residues. V was pared by 8 bases and J by 1 base, with 5 bases of the junction left unmatched. The CDR3 nucleotides read TGTGCCAGCGGCGGGAGTTATTCCTACGAGCAGTACTTC. It yields the protein CASGGSYSYEQYF.

The chain combines TRBV2 with TRBJ2-1; 10 nucleotides match TRBD2. Per germline, CDR1 SNHLY and CDR2 FYNNEI. This CDR3 contains 14 residues. J was trimmed by 5 bases and V by 6 bases; bases with no gene match: 4. The CDR3 nucleotides are TGTGCCAGCAGAGATAGCGGGGGGAACAATGAGCAGTTCTTC. This translates into CASRDSGGNNEQFF.

The chain employs TRBV30 and TRBJ1-1; 7 bases match TRBD1. Germline V CDR1 and CDR2: GTSNPN, SVGIG (reference sequence). CDR3 length: 16 residues. V lost 3 bases to trimming and J lost 4 bases; unmatched junction nucleotides: 14. The CDR3 DNA is TGTGCCTGGAGCGTTGACAGGGCGCCCCCGGGCACTGAAGCTTTCTTT. This gives the protein CAWSVDRAPPGTEAFF.

The chain combines TRBV6-5 with TRBJ2-2; 7 nucleotides match TRBD2. V lost 5 bases and J lost 3; bases outside the gene matches: 6. This CDR3 is built from 15 residues. Looked up from germline, CDR1 is MNHEY and CDR2 is SVGAGI. As DNA, the CDR3 is TGTGCCAGCAGTCCGGGACTACCCTACACCGGGGAGCTGTTTTTT. Translation gives CASSPGLPYTGELFF.

This clone was recorded only once. The V gene is TRBV28, the J gene TRBJ2-1, with D unresolved. The ends were cut back, 3 bases at V and 9 bases at J, with 12 bases in the middle. The CDR3 loop spans 13 amino acids. The germline CDR1 and CDR2 sequences are MDHEN and SYDVKM. DNA of the CDR3: TGTGCCAGCAGTTTGGCCCCCGCAAGTGAGCAGTTCTTC. This gives the protein CASSLAPASEQFF.

V usage is TRBV10-3 and J usage is TRBJ2-3, with TRBD2 matching over 7 bases. V shed 3 bases, J shed 6 bases, and the junction held 3 bases outside the gene matches. The CDR3 is 13 residues long. Germline CDR1 reads ENHRY; CDR2 reads SYGVKD. CDR3 sequence reads: CAISEGTTDTQYF. CDR3 coding DNA: TGTGCCATCAGTGAAGGGACTACCGATACGCAGTATTTT.

This chain joins TRBV2 and TRBJ1-1; D may be TRBD1 (6 bases). The CDR3 has 12 amino acids. Germline CDR1 and CDR2: SNHLY and FYNNEI. Trimming removed 10 bases from V and 4 bases from J, with 13 bases in between. CDR3 DNA: TGTGCCACCCACCCGGACAGCACTGAAGCTTTCTTT. It specifies CATHPDSTEAFF. Full variable domain (rest looked up from reference TRBV2 and TRBJ1-1): EPEVTQTPSHQVTQMGQEVILRCVPISNHLYFYWYRQILGQKVEFLVSFYNNEISEKSEIFDDQFSVERPDGSNFTLKIRSTKLEDSAMYFCATHPDSTEAFFGQGTRLTVV.

This chain uses TRBV10-3 with TRBJ1-6; perhaps TRBD1 as D (6 bases). Trimming removed 2 bases at V and 7 bases at J, with 21 bases between. The CDR3 is 18 amino acids. Germline CDR1 ENHRY, CDR2 SYGVKD. CDR3 sequence reads: CAISEPGVGALVNSPLHF. The CDR3 DNA sequence: TGTGCCATCAGTGAGCCAGGGGTGGGGGCTCTGGTAAATTCACCCCTCCACTTT.

This clone was recorded once. The gene calls are TRBV4-1 and TRBJ2-7; possible D gene TRBD1, 7 bases. CDR1 is MGHRA, CDR2 YSYEKL, per germline. Trimming removed 1 base from V and 3 bases from J, with 13 bases in between. The CDR3 spans 15 residues. CDR3 DNA: TGCGCCAGCAGCCAAGTGGGGGGACAGAGCTACGAGCAGTACTTC. Protein sequence: CASSQVGGQSYEQYF.

This rearrangement joins TRBV6-6 to TRBJ1-1; TRBD1 might be the D (6 bases). The CDR3 runs 16 residues. Trimming took 2 bases from V and 0 from J, leaving 13 bases between them. Germline V gives CDR1 MNHNY, CDR2 SVGAGI (reference sequence). CDR3 residues: CASSYGSGTMNTEAFF. The CDR3 nucleotides read TGTGCCAGCAGTTACGGGTCCGGGACAATGAACACTGAAGCTTTCTTT.

The chain uses TRBV3-1 (or the pseudogene TRBV3-2) and TRBJ2-1; perhaps TRBD1 as D (6 bases). The CDR3 runs 14 residues. From germline, CDR1 is LGHDT and CDR2 YNNKEL (reference sequence). The germline V and J ends were trimmed by 3 bases and 7 bases, with 13 bases remaining between them. The CDR3 DNA reads as TGTGCCAGCAGCCACACAGGGAGAGGGAATGAGCAGTTCTTC. Its protein is CASSHTGRGNEQFF.

The V and J genes are TRBV9 and TRBJ1-2, with D possibly being TRBD1 (5 bases). The germline V gene encodes CDR1 SGDLS and CDR2 YYNGEE. Trimming left V 0 bases short and J 8 bases short, with 14 bases between. There are 14 residues in the CDR3. CDR3 protein: CASSVAEQAAGYTF. CDR3 DNA: TGTGCCAGCAGCGTAGCAGAACAGGCGGCGGGCTACACCTTC.

The count of this clone is one. This rearrangement joins TRBV5-5 to TRBJ2-2; no reliable D call. CDR1 and CDR2 from the germline V gene are SGHKS and YYEKEE (reference sequence). This CDR3 spans 14 amino acids. Trimming took 1 base from V and 8 from J, leaving 12 bases between them. CDR3 in amino acids: CASSLRYSQGELFF. CDR3 bases: TGTGCCAGCAGCTTGCGTTATAGCCAAGGGGAGCTGTTTTTT.

The table lists this clone with a few counts. This chain uses TRBV27 with TRBJ2-7; perhaps TRBD1 as D (5 bases). Deletions cut 3 bases from V and 4 bases from J, with 10 bases between. Germline V gene lookup returns CDR1 MNHEY and CDR2 SMNVEV (reference sequence). The CDR3 runs 13 residues. CDR3 region: CASSLSQAYEQYF. The DNA for the CDR3 is TGTGCCAGCAGTTTGTCACAGGCTTACGAGCAGTACTTC.

This chain uses TRBV9 with TRBJ2-2; D possibly corresponds to TRBD1 (6 bases). The V gene's germline CDR1 is SGDLS and CDR2 YYNGEE. V was pared by 4 bases and J by 6 bases, with 10 bases between. The length of the CDR3 is 13 residues. DNA of the CDR3: TGTGCCAGCAGCCAATCAGGGGCCGGGGAGCTGTTTTTT. Translating it yields CASSQSGAGELFF.

The rearrangement links TRBV7-6 to TRBJ2-5; TRBD2 is a possible D gene (5 bases). Germline CDR1 SGHVS, CDR2 FNYEAQ. The CDR3 is 13 amino acids. The V gene lost 3 bases and the J gene lost 7 bases, with 12 bases spanning the gap. The CDR3 DNA follows: TGTGCCAGCAGCTTCCATAGCGAGGGGACCCAGTACTTC. Its translation: CASSFHSEGTQYF.

The chain combines TRBV9 with TRBJ2-2; 10 positions match TRBD2. The V gene's germline CDR1 is SGDLS and CDR2 YYNGEE. The V segment lost 4 bases and the J segment 5 bases; nucleotides outside the gene matches: 11. CDR3 size: 17 residues. For the CDR3, the DNA is TGTGCCAGCAGCCTCACTAGCGGGGCGGTACTTACCGGGGAGCTGTTTTTT. It yields the protein CASSLTSGAVLTGELFF.

The genes are TRBV19 and TRBJ1-5, with D unclear. V was shortened by 3 bases and J by 7 bases, with 7 bases between the two germline ends. There are 12 residues in the CDR3. Germline CDR1 reads LNHDA; CDR2 reads SQIVND (reference sequence). CDR3 loop: CASSIGLQPQHF. The CDR3 region has the DNA TGTGCCAGTAGTATTGGCTTACAGCCCCAGCATTTT.

V gene TRBV6-5 combines with J gene TRBJ1-1, with D perhaps TRBD1 (6 bases). Germline V gene lookup returns CDR1 MNHEY and CDR2 SVGAGI. The CDR3 extends over 15 amino acids. Trimming cost V 6 bases and J 3 bases, with 17 bases left between them. This CDR3 reads CASSRTLGADTEAFF. The CDR3 DNA reads TGTGCCAGCAGCCGAACTTTGGGGGCAGACACTGAAGCTTTCTTT.

The V call is TRBV27, the J call TRBJ1-5; 9 bases are shared with TRBD1. The CDR3 is 15 amino acids. Germline assignment: CDR1 MNHEY and CDR2 SMNVEV (reference sequence). Trimming cost V 7 bases and J 3 bases; bases outside gene matches: 7. The CDR3 loop reads CASKQGAMDNQPQHF. The CDR3 DNA is TGTGCCAGCAAACAGGGGGCGATGGACAATCAGCCCCAGCATTTT.